The rows below give T cell receptor beta chains drawn from one sample of a study of blood T cell repertoires in COVID-19. Using immunoSEQ multiplex PCR, the repertoire was profiled, and TCRdb retains in-frame clones only, with some absent. The sample records some 240,000 clones, roughly 81% being singletons. Sequenced: peripheral blood. These receptors were collected from a woman of 80 years or more with COVID-19, enrolled during active disease. CDR3s include the opening cysteine and the closing phenylalanine or tryptophan. Fields, in order: clone size, D gene, V gene, J gene, CDR3 DNA, CDR3 protein. The D gene is left open where the match is weak. Clone size appears in some rows only: once, few, many, or a class for an expanded clone.

>NA|NA|TRBV19|TRBJ2-3
TGTGCCAGTAGTACGAGTACTGGCACAGATACGCAGTATTTT
CASSTSTGTDTQYF
>NA|NA|TRBV4-1|TRBJ1-2
TGCGCCAGCAGCCAGGTTTCCGGAGGGGTGGATGGCTACACCTTC
CASSQVSGGVDGYTF
>NA|TRBD2|TRBV24-1|TRBJ2-5
TGTGCCACCGTAAGATCTCTCGGACTAGCGGGACAGTCCCAGTACTTC
CATVRSLGLAGQSQYF
>NA|NA|TRBV18|TRBJ2-3
TGTGCCAGCACCGGGAGTCGCACAGATACGCAGTATTTT
CASTGSRTDTQYF
>NA|TRBD2|TRBV12-3/TRBV12-4|TRBJ2-7
TGTGCCAGCAGTGTGACTAGCAACTACGAGCAGTACTTC
CASSVTSNYEQYF
>NA|NA|TRBV6-6|TRBJ2-7
TGTGCCAGCAGTTCCCTAGGTACCTACGAGCAGTACTTC
CASSSLGTYEQYF
>NA|NA|TRBV19|TRBJ1-2
TGTGCCAGTAGCCCAGGAATGGGTGGCTACACCTTC
CASSPGMGGYTF
>NA|NA|TRBV12-3/TRBV12-4|TRBJ1-5
TGTGCCAGCAGCCTAGATCAGCCCCAGCATTTT
CASSLDQPQHF
>NA|TRBD1|TRBV4-2|TRBJ1-2
TGTGCCAGCAGCCAAGAGACACAGGGGCTTAACTATGGCTACACCTTC
CASSQETQGLNYGYTF
>NA|TRBD1|TRBV28|TRBJ1-6
TGTGCCAGCCGCGGACAGGGGAAGGGAGGGTATAATTCACCCCTCCACTTT
CASRGQGKGGYNSPLHF
>NA|TRBD2|TRBV5-4|TRBJ2-1
TGTGCCAGCGCCATAGCGGGGGGGAGGGATGAGCAGTTCTTC
CASAIAGGRDEQFF
>NA|TRBD2|TRBV7-2|TRBJ2-1
TGTGCCAGCAGCTCGAGCGGGAGGGTTTACAATGAGCAGTTCTTC
CASSSSGRVYNEQFF
>NA|NA|TRBV6-5|TRBJ2-1
TGTGCCAGCCATCAAACTCGTAATGAGCAGTTCTTC
CASHQTRNEQFF
>NA|TRBD1|TRBV27|TRBJ1-3
TGTGCCAGCAGCCCACGACAGGGTTCAGGAAACACCATATATTTT
CASSPRQGSGNTIYF
>NA|TRBD1|TRBV6-1|TRBJ2-3
TGTGCCAGCAGTGATCTCAGGGGGAACACAGATACGCAGTATTTT
CASSDLRGNTDTQYF
>NA|NA|TRBV7-3|TRBJ1-1
TGTGCCAGCAGCCCGACATTCGTTTATTTGAACACTGAAGCTTTCTTT
CASSPTFVYLNTEAFF
>NA|NA|TRBV27|TRBJ1-5
TGTGCCAGCAGTTTAATATCAGGGGTGAGGTCAAATCAGCCCCAGCATTTT
CASSLISGVRSNQPQHF
>NA|TRBD2|TRBV27|TRBJ2-3
TGTGCCAGCAGCTGGGGGGGAGATACGCAGTATTTT
CASSWGGDTQYF
>once|NA|TRBV5-6|TRBJ2-5
TGTGCCAGCAGCTTGGTCACTGGGCAGGTAAAGGAGACCCAGTACTTC
CASSLVTGQVKETQYF
>few|TRBD1|TRBV4-1|TRBJ1-5
TGCGCCAGCAGCCCCGGGACAGGGGGCCCACAGCCCCAGCATTTT
CASSPGTGGPQPQHF
>NA|TRBD1|TRBV11-2|TRBJ2-7
TGTGCCAGCAGACCCCCGGGACAGGGTGCCGAGCAGTACTTC
CASRPPGQGAEQYF
>NA|NA|TRBV7-3|TRBJ2-6
TGTGCCAGCAGCTTAACGAGGGCTACTGGGGCCAACGTCCTGACTTTC
CASSLTRATGANVLTF
>NA|NA|TRBV7-9|TRBJ1-1
TGTGCCAGCAGCTTAGAGTCGGGGGGCAGGAAGAAGGGAACTGAAGCTTTCTTT
CASSLESGGRKKGTEAFF
>NA|NA|TRBV27|TRBJ2-7
TGTGCCAGCAGTTTTCGGCAGGGTGGATCCTACGAGCAGTACTTC
CASSFRQGGSYEQYF
>NA|NA|TRBV7-2|TRBJ1-1
TGTGCCAGCAGCTTAGAGGGCAGGGCGGGGACTGAAGCTTTCTTT
CASSLEGRAGTEAFF
>NA|TRBD2|TRBV6-5|TRBJ2-7
TGTGCCAGCAGTTACTCGCTAGCGGATAACTACGAGCAGTACTTC
CASSYSLADNYEQYF
>few|TRBD2|TRBV2|TRBJ2-2
TGTGCCGGTTCTAGGGAGGGCGGGGAGCTGTTTTTT
CAGSREGGELFF
>NA|TRBD2|TRBV6-4|TRBJ2-1
TGTGCCAGCAGTGACGCGGGGGGCTATTCTTACAATGAGCAGTTCTTC
CASSDAGGYSYNEQFF
>NA|NA|TRBV15|TRBJ2-2
TGTGCCACCAGCAGAGGCGGGGTCGGCACCGGGGAGCTGTTTTTT
CATSRGGVGTGELFF
>NA|NA|TRBV28|TRBJ1-1
TGTGCCAGCAGTGTAGGAGTGGTTTTCCGCTTT
CASSVGVVFRF
>NA|TRBD2|TRBV3-1/TRBV3-2|TRBJ2-3
TGTGCCAGCAGCCTGGGACTAGCGGGGACGGATACGCAGTATTTT
CASSLGLAGTDTQYF
>NA|NA|TRBV11-2|TRBJ2-7
TGTGCCAGCAGACCGACCGGGGGTCACGAGCAGTACTTC
CASRPTGGHEQYF
>NA|NA|TRBV2|TRBJ1-2
TGTGCCAGCAGTCCTACAGGGACCTATGGCTACACCTTC
CASSPTGTYGYTF
>NA|TRBD1|TRBV9|TRBJ2-5
TGTGCCAGCAGCGCATCAGGGGGCGGAGAGACCCAGTACTTC
CASSASGGGETQYF
>NA|NA|TRBV19|TRBJ1-2
TGTGCCAGCGGACCAACCGGGGACTATGGCTACACCTTC
CASGPTGDYGYTF
>NA|NA|TRBV2|TRBJ2-2
TGTGCCAGCAGTGAAGAAGGAGGGGTCACCGGGGAGCTGTTTTTT
CASSEEGGVTGELFF
>NA|TRBD2|TRBV28|TRBJ2-5
TGTGCCAGTCGGGGACTAGCGGGAGGGGGGGAGACCCAGTACTTC
CASRGLAGGGETQYF
>NA|NA|TRBV20-1|TRBJ1-4
TGCAGTGCTAGTGTACCGCGAGGGACAACTAATGAAAAACTGTTTTTT
CSASVPRGTTNEKLFF
>NA|NA|TRBV11-3|TRBJ2-3
TGTGCCAGCAGCCGAGGCACAGATACGCAGTATTTT
CASSRGTDTQYF
>few|NA|TRBV2|TRBJ1-2
TGTGCCAGCAGAGGAGATTATAACTATGGCTACACCTTC
CASRGDYNYGYTF
>NA|TRBD1|TRBV7-3|TRBJ1-1
TGTGCCAGGCGGGGACAGTTGAACACTGAAGCTTTCTTT
CARRGQLNTEAFF
>NA|NA|TRBV20-1|TRBJ1-2
TGCAGTCGGGGAGGGGACTATGGCTACACCTTC
CSRGGDYGYTF
>NA|NA|TRBV19|TRBJ2-3
TGTGCCAGTAGTATGGCGGCAGGCGGGGATACGCAGTATTTT
CASSMAAGGDTQYF
>NA|TRBD1|TRBV7-9|TRBJ1-2
TGTGCCAGCAGCTCGGACAGGGGCCGAACCTATGGCTACACCTTC
CASSSDRGRTYGYTF
>NA|TRBD2|TRBV4-2|TRBJ2-3
TGTGCCAGCAGAGACCCCACTAGCGTGGCAGATACGCAGTATTTT
CASRDPTSVADTQYF
>NA|TRBD1|TRBV7-7|TRBJ2-1
TGTGCTAGCAGCTTAGCCTGGACAGGAGACTACAATGAGCAGTTCTTC
CASSLAWTGDYNEQFF